Below, 15 T cell receptor beta chains from the same sample are listed, as sequenced in a study of cytomegalovirus exposure and HLA in healthy donors. Produced via immunoSEQ multiplex PCR; TCRdb's table is partial and in-frame only. The profile covers about 71,000 clones, with approximately 94% appearing a single time and around 1.5% taken by the ten largest. Sequencing was performed on PBMCs. The source of these receptors is a young man in good health and CMV-seropositive.

The chain recombines TRBV29-1 with TRBJ1-2; tentatively, D is TRBD1 (6 bases). This CDR3 contains 12 residues. Germline CDR1 reads SQVTM; CDR2 reads ANQGSEA. Trimming removed 7 bases from V and 2 bases from J, with 11 bases in between. Here the CDR3 DNA reads TGCAGCGCATCACAGGGAAACTATGGCTACACCTTC. This sequence encodes CSASQGNYGYTF. The complete variable domain, with remaining parts taken from reference TRBV29-1 and TRBJ1-2, reads SAVISQKPSRDICQRGTSLTIQCQVDSQVTMMFWYRQQPGQSLTLIATANQGSEATYESGFVIDKFPISRPNLTFSTLTVSNMSPEDSSIYLCSASQGNYGYTFGSGTRLTVV.

In its sample, this clone was seen once. The V call is TRBV2, the J call TRBJ2-7; 8 bases line up with TRBD1. CDR1 is SNHLY, CDR2 FYNNEI, per germline. The CDR3 extends over 15 amino acids. After removal of 6 bases from V and 3 bases from J, the junction contained 10 bases not matched to a gene. CDR3 sequence reads: CASSQQGQEGYEQYF. Here the CDR3 DNA reads TGTGCCAGCAGCCAACAGGGACAGGAAGGCTACGAGCAGTACTTC.

The V gene is TRBV29-1, the J gene TRBJ1-1; 8 bases align to TRBD1. The CDR3 sequence is 14 residues long. CDR1 is SQVTM, CDR2 ANQGSEA, per germline. Losses at the gene ends were 7 bases for V and 4 bases for J; bases not matched to a gene: 11. The CDR3 region has the DNA TGCAGCGCCCTAGTCAGGGGGCCGGCCACTGAAGCTTTCTTT. Translation: CSALVRGPATEAFF.

The chain recombines TRBV27 with TRBJ2-7, with unresolved D. The CDR3 loop spans 11 amino acids. CDR1 is MNHEY and CDR2 is SMNVEV in the germline V gene (reference sequence). V lost 4 bases to trimming and J lost 3 bases, with 4 bases between them. The CDR3 loop is CASSSRYEQYF. As DNA, the CDR3 is TGTGCCAGCAGTTCCCGCTACGAGCAGTACTTC.

The chain employs TRBV7-2 and TRBJ2-3, with D possibly matching TRBD1 (5 bases). The CDR3 has 16 amino acids. Trimming removed 2 bases at V and 2 bases at J, with 14 bases between. CDR1 and CDR2 from the germline V gene are SGHTA and FQGNSA. The CDR3 is CASSLSPGAFTDTQYF. CDR3 bases: TGTGCCAGCAGCTTAAGCCCTGGGGCGTTCACAGATACGCAGTATTTT.

The chain links TRBV11-2 to TRBJ2-5; TRBD2 matches 8 bases. This CDR3 is 14 amino acids long. Germline V gene sequence: CDR1 SGHAT, CDR2 FQNNGV. V lost 3 bases and J lost 4; bases outside the gene matches: 4. This CDR3 is CASSFREGPETQYF. Here the CDR3 DNA reads TGTGCCAGCAGCTTCCGGGAGGGCCCAGAGACCCAGTACTTC.

The V call is TRBV4-1, the J call TRBJ2-1, with D maybe TRBD2 (7 bases). Germline-derived CDR1 and CDR2 are MGHRA and YSYEKL. The CDR3 sequence is 19 residues long. Between the trimmed V and J ends, which lost 0 bases and 6 bases, there was a span of 24 bases. The DNA of the CDR3 is TGCGCCAGCAGCCAAGAGGAGGGGGGAGGGATTATGAAGCGCAATGAGCAGTTCTTC. Protein sequence: CASSQEEGGGIMKRNEQFF.

In this sample, this clone turned up once. The chain joins TRBV6-1 to TRBJ1-4, with D perhaps TRBD1 (5 bases). The V end was cut by 3 bases, the J end by 2 bases, with 16 bases between. Germline CDR1 is MNHNS and CDR2 is SASEGT. The CDR3 extends over 17 amino acids. CDR3 DNA: TGTGCCAGCAGTGAGACTTATGGGGCGCGCACTAATGAAAAACTGTTTTTT. Its protein product is CASSETYGARTNEKLFF.

The CDR3 DNA sequence: TGTGCCAGCAGCTTTGGGACAGGGAATCGAGAGACCCAGTACTTC. Protein: CASSFGTGNRETQYF. The rearrangement links TRBV11-2 to TRBJ2-5, with 9 bases aligning to TRBD1. CDR1 is SGHAT and CDR2 is FQNNGV in the germline V gene. There are 15 residues in the CDR3. Unmatched junction bases numbered 6, after V lost 3 bases and J lost 4 bases.

This rearrangement joins TRBV19 to TRBJ2-1; 9 nucleotides align to TRBD1. This CDR3 is 16 amino acids long. Germline values: CDR1 LNHDA, CDR2 SQIVND (reference sequence). The V segment lost 7 bases and the J segment 4 bases; nucleotides outside the gene matches: 11. The CDR3: CASTQTGGGSYNEQFF. CDR3 DNA: TGTGCCAGTACCCAGACAGGGGGGGGATCATACAATGAGCAGTTCTTC.

This sequence joins TRBV7-9 and TRBJ1-1; D is unresolved. Per germline, CDR1 SEHNR and CDR2 FQNEAQ (reference sequence). Trimming took 5 bases from V and 3 from J, leaving 16 bases between them. CDR3 length equals 15 residues. The CDR3 sequence: CASSTQSERDTEAFF. CDR3 DNA: TGTGCCAGCAGCACCCAATCCGAGAGGGACACTGAAGCTTTCTTT.

This chain connects TRBV2 to TRBJ2-5; a possible D gene is TRBD2 (6 bases). The germline gives CDR1 SNHLY, CDR2 FYNNEI. The CDR3 has 15 amino acids. Trimming cost V 2 bases and J 4 bases, with 14 bases left between them. The CDR3 loop is CASSERAGWGETQYF. The CDR3 nucleotides are TGTGCCAGCAGTGAACGGGCGGGATGGGGAGAGACCCAGTACTTC.

The V gene is TRBV9, the J gene TRBJ1-1, with D possibly being TRBD1 (5 bases). Germline loops: CDR1 SGDLS, CDR2 YYNGEE. Trimming cost V 3 bases and J 7 bases, with 19 bases left between them. The CDR3 is made up of 15 amino acids. Here the CDR3 DNA reads TGTGCCAGCAGCGATGGGGCGTATCCCAACGGTGAAGCTTTCTTT. Its protein is CASSDGAYPNGEAFF.

The rearrangement links TRBV6-5 to TRBJ1-2; weak D call: TRBD1 (6 bases). This CDR3 is built from 14 residues. The V end lost 5 bases, the J end lost 8 bases, and 18 bases lay between the germline ends. Germline CDR1 reads MNHEY; CDR2 reads SVGAGI. The CDR3 DNA reads TGTGCCAGCAGTGAACGACGGGGGGCTGAGGGCTACACCTTC. It codes for CASSERRGAEGYTF.

The rearrangement links TRBV5-1 to TRBJ2-1, with TRBD2 as a possible D gene (5 bases). In germline, CDR1 is SGHRS, CDR2 YFSETQ. The CDR3 consists of 15 residues. Trimming shortened V by 4 bases and J by 0 bases, and 11 bases separated the two germline ends. The CDR3: CASSLGVRSYNEQFF. The CDR3, as DNA: TGCGCCAGCAGCCTCGGGGTCCGCTCCTACAATGAGCAGTTCTTC.